The next 9 T cell receptor beta chains were all read from a single sample in a study of OX40 agonist ivuxolimab in advanced cancers. The library was built by means of the immunoSEQ multiplex PCR assay. Held by TCRdb, this immuneACCESS table contains in-frame sequences only and omits some clones. Under half of the omission traces to an unresolved V gene where checked; the cause of the rest is unknown. Here the sample has roughly 53,000 clones; approximately 84% occur a single time. Of the sample, approximately 13% is held by the ten largest clones. The source material was CD4+ or CD8+ T cells sorted from blood, sampled in a trial of the OX40 agonist ivuxolimab. Every receptor here comes from an adult with an advanced solid tumor such as melanoma, head and neck, liver or kidney cancer.

This chain's CDR3 is CASSIPGAANYGYTF. Written as DNA, the CDR3 is TGTGCCAGTAGTATTCCCGGGGCGGCTAACTATGGCTACACCTTC. The chain employs TRBV19 and TRBJ1-2; tentative D call: TRBD1 (5 bases). This CDR3 spans 15 amino acids. V lost 3 bases, J lost 0 bases, and 11 bases lay in between. Per the germline V gene, CDR1 is LNHDA and CDR2 is SQIVND (reference sequence).

The V gene is TRBV5-1, the J gene TRBJ2-2; D uncertain. With 0 bases removed from V and 4 bases from J, the gap between germline ends came to 7 bases. This CDR3 spans 14 amino acids. The germline gives CDR1 SGHRS, CDR2 YFSETQ. CDR3 nucleotide sequence: TGCGCCAGCAGCTTGGGTTCCGTCACCGGGGAGCTGTTTTTT. This codes for CASSLGSVTGELFF.

CDR3 in amino acids: CASSIGAGLYEQFF. CDR3 nucleotides: TGTGCCAGTAGTATAGGAGCGGGACTATATGAGCAGTTCTTC. This sequence joins TRBV19 and TRBJ2-1; TRBD2 matches 7 bases. V shed 1 base, J shed 8 bases, and the junction held 5 bases outside the gene matches. CDR3 length equals 14 residues. The V gene's germline CDR1 is LNHDA and CDR2 SQIVND (reference sequence).

CDR3 coding DNA: TGTGCCAGCTCCCCGCGGCCCACAGATACGCAGTATTTT. Translation gives CASSPRPTDTQYF. The chain joins TRBV6-1 to TRBJ2-3, with D unresolved. Trimming pared 8 bases from V and 2 bases from J, leaving 11 bases between. Germline V gives CDR1 MNHNS, CDR2 SASEGT. This CDR3 contains 13 residues.

The CDR3 DNA follows: TGTGCCACCAGCAGAGCTCCCGCAACATACAATGAGCAGTTCTTC. This encodes CATSRAPATYNEQFF. The V gene is TRBV15, the J gene TRBJ2-1; no definite D call. Between the trimmed V and J ends, which lost 1 base and 4 bases, there was a span of 11 bases. Per the germline V gene, CDR1 is LNHNV and CDR2 is YYDKDF (reference sequence). This CDR3 is built from 15 residues.

The rearrangement joins TRBV13 to TRBJ1-4; possibly TRBD1 for D (5 bases). Trimming shortened V by 2 bases and J by 6 bases, and 16 bases separated the two germline ends. CDR1 and CDR2 (germline): PRHDT, FYEKMQ (reference sequence). This CDR3 has 16 amino acids. The CDR3 loop is CASSLRVGGGYEKLFF. DNA for the CDR3: TGTGCCAGCAGCTTAAGGGTCGGGGGTGGATATGAAAAACTGTTTTTT.

The gene calls are TRBV7-9 and TRBJ1-1, with D perhaps matching TRBD1 (5 bases). The CDR3 length is 13 residues. Trimming took 4 bases from V and 2 from J, leaving 8 bases between them. CDR1 is SEHNR and CDR2 is FQNEAQ in the germline V gene (reference sequence). The DNA of the CDR3 is TGTGCCAGCAGCTCGGACACAAACACTGAAGCTTTCTTT. This encodes CASSSDTNTEAFF.

This clone was detected only a few times. The chain recombines TRBV18 with TRBJ2-5, with D possibly being TRBD1 (6 bases). The CDR3 runs 13 residues. CDR1 KGHSH and CDR2 LQKENI come from the germline V gene. Trimming shortened V by 1 base and J by 4 bases, and 7 bases separated the two germline ends. CDR3 protein: CASSPQGVETQYF. CDR3 coding DNA: TGTGCCAGCTCACCACAGGGGGTAGAGACCCAGTACTTC.

The sample holds many counts of this clone. The chain couples TRBV5-1 to TRBJ1-2; D perhaps matches TRBD1 (5 bases). Trimming cost V 0 bases and J 6 bases, with 21 bases left between them. In germline, CDR1 is SGHRS, CDR2 YFSETQ. This CDR3 has 17 amino acids. CDR3 sequence: CASSLEGAGRSGDGYTF. In DNA form, the CDR3 reads TGCGCCAGCAGCTTGGAAGGGGCGGGCCGCTCCGGGGATGGCTACACCTTC.